This T cell receptor beta chain was sequenced for a study of blood T cell repertoires in COVID-19. Only in-frame clones appear in the TCRdb table, and some are missing; sequencing was by immunoSEQ multiplex PCR. The sample contains approximately 290,000 clones, approximately 90% of which appear only once. Sequencing was carried out using peripheral blood. This receptor was obtained from a man younger than 40 with acute or convalescent COVID-19.

CDR3 sequence reads: CASSPDVRRVSTDTQYF. The CDR3 DNA reads as TGTGCCAGCAGCCCCGACGTACGGCGGGTTAGCACAGATACGCAGTATTTT. This chain links TRBV9 with TRBJ2-3; maybe TRBD2 (5 bases). This CDR3 is built from 17 residues. Germline loops: CDR1 SGDLS, CDR2 YYNGEE. Trimming took off 4 bases at V and 0 bases at J, with 18 bases between the two ends.